This T cell receptor beta chain originates from a study of blood T cell repertoires in COVID-19. About the research overall: Sites across the United States, Italy and Spain contributed samples from acute and convalescent COVID-19. T cells, B-cell-depleted T cells, or PBMCs provided the cDNA or gDNA that served as material.

The trim removed 5 bases at V and 3 bases at J, leaving 0 bases unmatched. The CDR3 extends over 13 amino acids. Looked up from germline, CDR1 is MDHEN and CDR2 is SYDVKM. How the authors handled the data: Amplification of reference gene primers provided the estimated nucleated cell counts. Here immunoSEQ multiplex PCR was the method, and the copy in TCRdb shows in-frame clones only, minus some. V, J and clone size were drawn from that table, and D and trimming were deduced from the DNA. The sample lists more than 200,000 clones, about four fifths seen once, with 4% to 5.5% in the top ten. Sequenced: peripheral blood. The receptor was derived from a man aged 50 to 59 with active or convalescent COVID-19. V is TRBV28 and J is TRBJ1-3; 8 positions agree with TRBD1. The DNA of the CDR3 is TGTGCCAGCAGTACAGGGGGTGGAAACACCATATATTTT. Its translation is CASSTGGGNTIYF.